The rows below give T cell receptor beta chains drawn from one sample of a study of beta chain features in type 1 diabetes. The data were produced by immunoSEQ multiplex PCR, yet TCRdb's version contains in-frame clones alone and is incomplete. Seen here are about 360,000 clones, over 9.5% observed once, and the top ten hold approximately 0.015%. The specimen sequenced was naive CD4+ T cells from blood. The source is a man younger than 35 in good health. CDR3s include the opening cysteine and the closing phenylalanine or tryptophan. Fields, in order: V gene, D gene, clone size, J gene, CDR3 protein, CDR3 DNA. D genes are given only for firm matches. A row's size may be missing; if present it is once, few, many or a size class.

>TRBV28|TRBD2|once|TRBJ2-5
CASAGPGGETQYF
TGTGCCAGCGCCGGCCCCGGGGGGGAGACCCAGTACTTC
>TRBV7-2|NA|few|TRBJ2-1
CASSLVQGLSDEQFF
TGTGCCAGCAGCTTAGTCCAGGGTCTTTCCGATGAGCAGTTCTTC
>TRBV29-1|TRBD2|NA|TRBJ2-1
CSVERPSGVNEQFF
TGCAGCGTTGAAAGGCCCAGCGGGGTAAATGAGCAGTTCTTC
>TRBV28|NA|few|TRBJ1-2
CASSLSPRTDGYTF
TGTGCCAGCAGTTTATCACCCAGGACAGATGGCTACACCTTC
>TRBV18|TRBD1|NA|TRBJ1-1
CASSPPGQGAEAFF
TGTGCCAGCTCACCACCGGGACAGGGGGCTGAAGCTTTCTTT
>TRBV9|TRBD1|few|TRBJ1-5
CASSPGQGGQPQHF
TGTGCCAGCAGTCCTGGACAGGGAGGACAGCCCCAGCATTTT
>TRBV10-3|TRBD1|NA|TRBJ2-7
CAISAGQGMDEQYF
TGTGCCATCAGTGCGGGACAGGGGATGGACGAGCAGTACTTC
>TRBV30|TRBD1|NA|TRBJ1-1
CAWSLDRPPAEAFF
TGTGCCTGGAGCTTGGACAGGCCGCCCGCTGAAGCTTTCTTT
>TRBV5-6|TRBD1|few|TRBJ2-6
CASSLLDRGSSGANVLTF
TGTGCCAGCAGCTTGTTGGACAGGGGGTCATCTGGGGCCAACGTCCTGACTTTC
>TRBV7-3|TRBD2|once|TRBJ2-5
CASSIRLAGSQYF
TGTGCCAGCAGCATCAGACTAGCAGGATCCCAGTACTTC
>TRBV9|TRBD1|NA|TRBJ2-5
CASSGGRTGRETQYF
TGTGCCAGCAGCGGGGGCCGGACAGGGAGGGAGACCCAGTACTTC
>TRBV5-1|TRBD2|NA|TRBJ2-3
CASSLAGTSVTDTQYF
TGCGCCAGCAGCTTGGCCGGTACTAGCGTCACAGATACGCAGTATTTT
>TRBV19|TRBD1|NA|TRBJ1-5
CASSTQGNQPQHF
TGTGCCAGTAGCACACAGGGGAATCAGCCCCAGCATTTT
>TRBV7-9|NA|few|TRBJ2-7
CASRTESSYEQYF
TGTGCCAGCCGGACAGAGAGTTCCTACGAGCAGTACTTC
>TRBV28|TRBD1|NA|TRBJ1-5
CASRGGQGSQPQHF
TGTGCCAGCAGGGGGGGACAGGGGAGTCAGCCCCAGCATTTT
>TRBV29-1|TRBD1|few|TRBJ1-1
CSVGRQGTEAFF
TGCAGCGTGGGTAGACAGGGAACTGAAGCTTTCTTT
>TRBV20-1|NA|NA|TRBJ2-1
CSASGSGEQFF
TGCAGTGCTAGTGGGAGCGGAGAGCAGTTCTTC
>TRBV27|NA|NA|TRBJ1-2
CASRNGAGSNYGYTF
TGTGCCAGCAGGAATGGAGCGGGGTCTAACTATGGCTACACCTTC
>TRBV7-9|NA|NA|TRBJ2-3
CASRSGGRTDTQYF
TGTGCCAGCAGGTCCGGGGGACGCACAGATACGCAGTATTTT
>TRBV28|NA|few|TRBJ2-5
CASSLFGGETQYF
TGTGCCAGCAGTTTATTCGGGGGAGAGACCCAGTACTTC
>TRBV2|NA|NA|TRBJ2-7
CASSVDTSSYEQYF
TGTGCCAGCAGTGTAGACACTAGCTCCTACGAGCAGTACTTC
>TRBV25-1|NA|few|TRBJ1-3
CASSETGISGNTIYF
TGTGCCAGCAGTGAGACGGGTATCTCTGGAAACACCATATATTTT
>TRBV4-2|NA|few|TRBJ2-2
CASSSYREGELFF
TGTGCCAGCAGCTCCTACAGGGAGGGGGAGCTGTTTTTT